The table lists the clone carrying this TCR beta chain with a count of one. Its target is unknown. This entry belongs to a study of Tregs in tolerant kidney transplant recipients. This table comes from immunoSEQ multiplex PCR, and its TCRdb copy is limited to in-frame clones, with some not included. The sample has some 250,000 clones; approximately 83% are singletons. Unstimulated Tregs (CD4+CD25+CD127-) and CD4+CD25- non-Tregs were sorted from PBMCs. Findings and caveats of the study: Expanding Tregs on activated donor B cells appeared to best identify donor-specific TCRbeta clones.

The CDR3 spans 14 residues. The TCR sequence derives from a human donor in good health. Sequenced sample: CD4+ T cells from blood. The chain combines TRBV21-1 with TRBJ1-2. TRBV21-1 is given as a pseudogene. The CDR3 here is CASSPRGGVSGYTF. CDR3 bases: TGTGCCAGCAGCCCACGGGGGGGGGTCAGTGGCTACACCTTC.